This T cell receptor beta chain was recovered during a study of blood T cell repertoires in COVID-19. Study background: COVID-19 samples collected from the United States, Italy and Spain covered acute and convalescent phases. Sample material is recorded as cDNA or gDNA derived from T cells, B-cell-depleted T cells, or PBMCs.

Turning to this clone: Other nucleotide sequences from this sample produce the same CDR3.

Authors' methods: Amplified reference gene primers provided the basis for estimating nucleated cell counts. The protocol was immunoSEQ multiplex PCR, while the TCRdb copy is restricted to in-frame clones and leaves out a portion. The D gene and trimming were derived from the DNA, and the V and J assignments and clone size from that table. The repertoire has roughly 300,000 clones, approximately 89% of them found once; the top ten carry about 2.2%. Seattle-derived patients entered the study during active infection and were followed longitudinally. The specimen sequenced was peripheral blood. The clonotype comes from a woman in her 30s with COVID-19, enrolled during active disease.

This CDR3 reads CSVDRGYGYTF. The CDR3 DNA reads as TGCAGCGTTGACCGAGGCTATGGCTACACCTTC. V and J are TRBV29-1 and TRBJ1-2, with D uncertain. In germline, CDR1 is SQVTM, CDR2 ANQGSEA. V lost 3 bases to trimming and J lost 4 bases, with 6 bases between them. The CDR3 loop spans 11 amino acids.